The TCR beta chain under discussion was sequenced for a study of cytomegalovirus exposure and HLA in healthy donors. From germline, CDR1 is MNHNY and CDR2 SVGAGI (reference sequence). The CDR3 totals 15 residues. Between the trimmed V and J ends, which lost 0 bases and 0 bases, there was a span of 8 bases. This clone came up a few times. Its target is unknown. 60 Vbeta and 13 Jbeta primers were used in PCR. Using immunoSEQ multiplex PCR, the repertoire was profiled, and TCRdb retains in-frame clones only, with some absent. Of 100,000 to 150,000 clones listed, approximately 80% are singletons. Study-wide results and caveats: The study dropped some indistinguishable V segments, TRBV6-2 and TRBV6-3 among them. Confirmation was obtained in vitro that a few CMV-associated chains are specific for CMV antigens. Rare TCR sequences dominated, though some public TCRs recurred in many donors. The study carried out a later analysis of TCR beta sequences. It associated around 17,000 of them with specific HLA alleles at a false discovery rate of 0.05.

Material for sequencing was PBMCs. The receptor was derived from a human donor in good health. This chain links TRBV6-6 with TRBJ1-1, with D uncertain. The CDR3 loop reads CASSYSLALNTEAFF. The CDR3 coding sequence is TGTGCCAGCAGTTACTCGTTGGCATTGAACACTGAAGCTTTCTTT.